A selection of T cell receptor beta chains follows, all from one sample in a study of T-cell memory formation after mild COVID-19. TCRdb analysed the 5' RACE reads with MiXCR anew, one entry per CDR3 protein. The table shows under 600,000 distinct CDR3 sequences, with about a fifth occurring only once. The specimen was PBMCs or a T cell subset sorted from them (not recorded which). These receptors were collected from an adult woman who had mild COVID-19 (a few samples of this study predate the infection). Cell type and time point are not known. CDR3s include the opening cysteine and the closing phenylalanine or tryptophan. D genes are given only for firm matches. For some rows the clone size is stated as once, few or many, or as a class when expanded; others skip it.

cdr3_aa: CASSLTLIAGGPHEQFF; cdr3_nt: TGTGCCAGCAGCTTAACTTTAATAGCGGGGGGGCCCCATGAGCAGTTCTTC; cdr3_length: 17; v_call: TRBV7-3; j_call: TRBJ2-1; clone_size: -; d_call: TRBD2
cdr3_aa: CASSQARTLRGNEKLFF; cdr3_nt: TGTGCCAGCAGCCAAGCTCGGACTCTTAGGGGTAATGAAAAACTGTTTTTT; cdr3_length: 17; v_call: TRBV14; j_call: TRBJ1-4; clone_size: few; d_call: -
cdr3_aa: CASSHWGRGSADTQYF; cdr3_nt: TGCGCCAGCAGTCATTGGGGCAGGGGGTCCGCAGATACGCAGTATTTT; cdr3_length: 16; v_call: TRBV23-1; j_call: TRBJ2-3; clone_size: -; d_call: TRBD1
cdr3_aa: CSVEYGTSGPRQETQYF; cdr3_nt: TGCAGCGTTGAATACGGTACCTCGGGACCGCGCCAAGAGACCCAGTACTTC; cdr3_length: 17; v_call: TRBV29-1; j_call: TRBJ2-5; clone_size: few; d_call: -
cdr3_aa: CASSYGIGQNTGELFF; cdr3_nt: TGTGCCAGCAGTTACGGGATCGGACAGAACACCGGGGAGCTGTTTTTT; cdr3_length: 16; v_call: TRBV6-2/TRBV6-3; j_call: TRBJ2-2; clone_size: -; d_call: -
cdr3_aa: CASSQVEGAGEAEAFF; cdr3_nt: TGTGCCAGCAGCCAAGTGGAGGGGGCGGGGGAGGCTGAAGCTTTCTTT; cdr3_length: 16; v_call: TRBV4-2; j_call: TRBJ1-1; clone_size: -; d_call: TRBD1
cdr3_aa: CASSYSKGTYKGSPYNSPLHF; cdr3_nt: TGTGCCAGCAGTTACTCGAAGGGGACATACAAGGGCAGCCCCTATAATTCACCCCTCCACTTT; cdr3_length: 21; v_call: TRBV6-5; j_call: TRBJ1-6; clone_size: -; d_call: -
cdr3_aa: CASGERTYEQYF; cdr3_nt: TGTGCCAGTGGAGAGCGAACCTACGAGCAGTACTTC; cdr3_length: 12; v_call: TRBV19; j_call: TRBJ2-7; clone_size: few; d_call: -
cdr3_aa: CASSRGDSPLHF; cdr3_nt: TGTGCCAGCAGCCGGGGTGATTCACCCCTCCACTTT; cdr3_length: 12; v_call: TRBV11-2; j_call: TRBJ1-6; clone_size: few; d_call: -
cdr3_aa: CASSPDRGRGNQPQHF; cdr3_nt: TGTGCCAGCAGCCCGGACAGGGGGCGCGGCAATCAGCCCCAGCATTTT; cdr3_length: 16; v_call: TRBV7-2; j_call: TRBJ1-5; clone_size: -; d_call: TRBD1
cdr3_aa: CSARDRRGSNGELFF; cdr3_nt: TGCAGTGCTAGAGATCGGAGGGGGTCGAACGGGGAGCTGTTTTTT; cdr3_length: 15; v_call: TRBV20-1; j_call: TRBJ2-2; clone_size: -; d_call: -
cdr3_aa: CASSEGLAGAYEQYF; cdr3_nt: TGTGCCAGCAGTGAGGGGCTAGCGGGAGCGTACGAGCAGTACTTC; cdr3_length: 15; v_call: TRBV2; j_call: TRBJ2-7; clone_size: -; d_call: TRBD2
cdr3_aa: CASSLVQPYGYTF; cdr3_nt: TGTGCCAGCAGCTTAGTACAGCCCTATGGCTACACCTTC; cdr3_length: 13; v_call: TRBV5-6; j_call: TRBJ1-2; clone_size: -; d_call: -
cdr3_aa: CASSLAKRTEAFF; cdr3_nt: TGTGCCAGCAGCTTAGCGAAGAGGACTGAAGCTTTCTTT; cdr3_length: 13; v_call: TRBV7-9; j_call: TRBJ1-1; clone_size: few; d_call: -
cdr3_aa: CSARRDRGRYEQYF; cdr3_nt: TGCAGTGCTAGACGGGACAGGGGGCGGTACGAGCAGTACTTC; cdr3_length: 14; v_call: TRBV20-1; j_call: TRBJ2-7; clone_size: -; d_call: TRBD1
cdr3_aa: CASRPTNYGYTF; cdr3_nt: TGTGCCAGCAGACCTACTAACTATGGCTACACCTTC; cdr3_length: 12; v_call: TRBV12-3/TRBV12-4; j_call: TRBJ1-2; clone_size: -; d_call: -
cdr3_aa: CASRGPGGELFF; cdr3_nt: TGCGCCAGCAGAGGGCCGGGAGGGGAGCTGTTTTTT; cdr3_length: 12; v_call: TRBV5-1; j_call: TRBJ2-2; clone_size: few; d_call: -
cdr3_aa: CASSPSLAEQYF; cdr3_nt: TGTGCCAGCTCACCCAGTCTGGCCGAGCAGTACTTC; cdr3_length: 12; v_call: TRBV18; j_call: TRBJ2-7; clone_size: few; d_call: -
cdr3_aa: CATSPGIGYTF; cdr3_nt: TGTGCCACCAGCCCCGGGATCGGCTACACCTTC; cdr3_length: 11; v_call: TRBV24-1; j_call: TRBJ1-2; clone_size: -; d_call: -
cdr3_aa: CAWRLPGQSNTEAFF; cdr3_nt: TGTGCCTGGAGGCTCCCGGGACAGTCGAACACTGAAGCTTTCTTT; cdr3_length: 15; v_call: TRBV30; j_call: TRBJ1-1; clone_size: few; d_call: TRBD1
cdr3_aa: CASSPITPGQGGNSPLHF; cdr3_nt: TGTGCCAGCTCACCGATTACCCCGGGACAGGGTGGAAATTCACCCCTCCACTTT; cdr3_length: 18; v_call: TRBV18; j_call: TRBJ1-6; clone_size: few; d_call: TRBD1
cdr3_aa: CASSELVQGFTDTQYF; cdr3_nt: TGTGCCAGCAGTGAACTGGTCCAGGGTTTCACAGATACGCAGTATTTT; cdr3_length: 16; v_call: TRBV25-1; j_call: TRBJ2-3; clone_size: few; d_call: -
cdr3_aa: CAWSLGASYNEQFF; cdr3_nt: TGTGCCTGGAGTCTAGGAGCCTCCTACAATGAGCAGTTCTTC; cdr3_length: 14; v_call: TRBV30; j_call: TRBJ2-1; clone_size: few; d_call: -
cdr3_aa: CASRPTVIIAGGTDTQYF; cdr3_nt: TGTGCCAGCAGACCCACCGTTATTATCGCGGGAGGCACAGATACGCAGTATTTT; cdr3_length: 18; v_call: TRBV11-2; j_call: TRBJ2-3; clone_size: -; d_call: TRBD2
cdr3_aa: CASIPPGKSYEQYF; cdr3_nt: TGTGCCAGCATCCCGCCAGGCAAATCCTACGAGCAGTACTTC; cdr3_length: 14; v_call: TRBV6-1; j_call: TRBJ2-7; clone_size: -; d_call: -
cdr3_aa: CASSQPGLAAYEQYF; cdr3_nt: TGTGCCAGCAGCCAGCCGGGACTAGCTGCCTACGAGCAGTACTTC; cdr3_length: 15; v_call: TRBV3-1; j_call: TRBJ2-7; clone_size: -; d_call: TRBD2
cdr3_aa: CASIGTGVNGNTIYF; cdr3_nt: TGTGCCAGCATCGGGACAGGGGTTAATGGAAACACCATATATTTT; cdr3_length: 15; v_call: TRBV6-5; j_call: TRBJ1-3; clone_size: few; d_call: TRBD1
cdr3_aa: CASSLGLQGATEAFF; cdr3_nt: TGTGCCAGCAGCTTGGGACTACAGGGGGCCACTGAAGCTTTCTTT; cdr3_length: 15; v_call: TRBV11-2; j_call: TRBJ1-1; clone_size: -; d_call: TRBD1
cdr3_aa: CASSSRTGTETQYF; cdr3_nt: TGTGCCAGCAGCTCGAGGACAGGGACGGAGACCCAGTACTTC; cdr3_length: 14; v_call: TRBV9; j_call: TRBJ2-5; clone_size: -; d_call: TRBD1
cdr3_aa: CATSDSKTRTGAFF; cdr3_nt: TGTGCCACCAGTGATTCAAAAACCCGAACAGGTGCTTTCTTT; cdr3_length: 14; v_call: TRBV24-1; j_call: TRBJ1-1; clone_size: -; d_call: -
cdr3_aa: CSARGQGSRTQYF; cdr3_nt: TGCAGCGCGCGGGGACAGGGATCACGGACCCAGTACTTC; cdr3_length: 13; v_call: TRBV29-1; j_call: TRBJ2-5; clone_size: -; d_call: TRBD1
cdr3_aa: CASSLSSQGVVTEAFF; cdr3_nt: TGTGCCAGCAGTTTATCCTCACAGGGGGTGGTAACTGAAGCTTTCTTT; cdr3_length: 16; v_call: TRBV27; j_call: TRBJ1-1; clone_size: -; d_call: TRBD1
cdr3_aa: CASSVAYGGNSPLHF; cdr3_nt: TGTGCCAGCAGCGTAGCTTATGGGGGGAATTCACCCCTCCACTTT; cdr3_length: 15; v_call: TRBV9; j_call: TRBJ1-6; clone_size: -; d_call: -
cdr3_aa: CASSRRGEWDQPQHF; cdr3_nt: TGTGCCAGCAGCAGGAGAGGGGAGTGGGATCAGCCCCAGCATTTT; cdr3_length: 15; v_call: TRBV5-6; j_call: TRBJ1-5; clone_size: -; d_call: -
cdr3_aa: CASSEALGSPLHF; cdr3_nt: TGTGCCAGCAGTGAAGCGCTAGGTTCACCCCTCCACTTT; cdr3_length: 13; v_call: TRBV2; j_call: TRBJ1-6; clone_size: -; d_call: -
cdr3_aa: CASSAWDRANSPLHF; cdr3_nt: TGTGCCAGCAGCGCATGGGACAGGGCTAATTCACCCCTCCACTTT; cdr3_length: 15; v_call: TRBV7-9; j_call: TRBJ1-6; clone_size: -; d_call: TRBD1
cdr3_aa: CASSLWGANTEAFF; cdr3_nt: TGTGCCAGCAGCTTGTGGGGGGCGAACACTGAAGCTTTCTTT; cdr3_length: 14; v_call: TRBV5-5; j_call: TRBJ1-1; clone_size: -; d_call: -
cdr3_aa: CASRPQGYTEAFF; cdr3_nt: TGTGCCAGCAGGCCCCAGGGTTACACTGAAGCTTTCTTT; cdr3_length: 13; v_call: TRBV28; j_call: TRBJ1-1; clone_size: -; d_call: -
cdr3_aa: CASSPTVGSQSEQFF; cdr3_nt: TGCGCCAGCAGCCCGACAGTCGGGAGTCAGTCTGAGCAGTTCTTC; cdr3_length: 15; v_call: TRBV5-1; j_call: TRBJ2-1; clone_size: -; d_call: -
cdr3_aa: CSAQTGVGHNNEQFF; cdr3_nt: TGCAGCGCCCAGACAGGGGTTGGTCATAATAATGAGCAGTTCTTC; cdr3_length: 15; v_call: TRBV29-1; j_call: TRBJ2-1; clone_size: -; d_call: TRBD1
cdr3_aa: CASQGTEAFF; cdr3_nt: TGTGCCAGCCAGGGTACCGAAGCTTTCTTT; cdr3_length: 10; v_call: TRBV12-3/TRBV12-4; j_call: TRBJ1-1; clone_size: few; d_call: -
cdr3_aa: CSLLAANTGELFF; cdr3_nt: TGCAGTCTACTAGCGGCGAACACCGGGGAGCTGTTTTTT; cdr3_length: 13; v_call: TRBV20-1; j_call: TRBJ2-2; clone_size: -; d_call: TRBD2
cdr3_aa: CSASPGTGDTEAFF; cdr3_nt: TGCAGTGCTAGTCCCGGGACAGGGGACACTGAAGCTTTCTTT; cdr3_length: 14; v_call: TRBV20-1; j_call: TRBJ1-1; clone_size: many; d_call: TRBD1
cdr3_aa: CASSWDRSAGELFF; cdr3_nt: TGTGCCAGCAGTTGGGACAGGTCCGCCGGGGAGCTGTTTTTT; cdr3_length: 14; v_call: TRBV27; j_call: TRBJ2-2; clone_size: -; d_call: TRBD1
cdr3_aa: CASSPPGGRGPYEQYF; cdr3_nt: TGTGCCAGCAGCCCGCCCGGAGGCAGGGGGCCCTACGAGCAGTACTTC; cdr3_length: 16; v_call: TRBV12-3/TRBV12-4; j_call: TRBJ2-7; clone_size: few; d_call: TRBD1
cdr3_aa: CASESAGTGGYGYTF; cdr3_nt: TGTGCCAGCGAAAGCGCAGGGACCGGGGGCTATGGCTACACCTTC; cdr3_length: 15; v_call: TRBV12-3/TRBV12-4; j_call: TRBJ1-2; clone_size: few; d_call: -
cdr3_aa: CASSLDIGEKLFF; cdr3_nt: TGCGCCAGCAGCTTGGACATCGGTGAAAAACTGTTTTTT; cdr3_length: 13; v_call: TRBV5-1; j_call: TRBJ1-4; clone_size: few; d_call: -
cdr3_aa: CASSSIPGHFEAFF; cdr3_nt: TGTGCCAGCAGTTCCATACCGGGACACTTTGAAGCTTTCTTT; cdr3_length: 14; v_call: TRBV6-4; j_call: TRBJ1-1; clone_size: few; d_call: -
cdr3_aa: CASSLASGGPTDTQYF; cdr3_nt: TGCGCCAGCAGCTTGGCATCAGGGGGCCCCACAGATACGCAGTATTTT; cdr3_length: 16; v_call: TRBV5-1; j_call: TRBJ2-3; clone_size: few; d_call: TRBD1
cdr3_aa: CASSLAPGQASYRYEQYF; cdr3_nt: TGCGCCAGCAGCTTGGCCCCGGGACAGGCCTCTTATCGATACGAGCAGTACTTC; cdr3_length: 18; v_call: TRBV5-1; j_call: TRBJ2-7; clone_size: many; d_call: TRBD1
cdr3_aa: CSATPGDTEAFF; cdr3_nt: TGCAGTGCTACACCCGGGGACACTGAAGCTTTCTTT; cdr3_length: 12; v_call: TRBV20-1; j_call: TRBJ1-1; clone_size: -; d_call: -
cdr3_aa: CAITRTGGLDEQYF; cdr3_nt: TGTGCCATCACCAGGACAGGGGGCCTTGACGAGCAGTACTTC; cdr3_length: 14; v_call: TRBV10-3; j_call: TRBJ2-7; clone_size: -; d_call: TRBD1
cdr3_aa: CSVRPGQGVPPNYEQYF; cdr3_nt: TGCAGCGTACGGCCGGGACAGGGCGTCCCCCCCAACTACGAGCAGTACTTC; cdr3_length: 17; v_call: TRBV29-1; j_call: TRBJ2-7; clone_size: -; d_call: TRBD1
cdr3_aa: CASSPGDRGSEAFF; cdr3_nt: TGTGCCAGCAGCCCAGGGGACAGGGGGTCTGAAGCTTTCTTT; cdr3_length: 14; v_call: TRBV3-1; j_call: TRBJ1-1; clone_size: few; d_call: TRBD1
cdr3_aa: CASSSGTSTYNEQFF; cdr3_nt: TGTGCCAGCAGTTCTGGGACTTCAACCTACAATGAGCAGTTCTTC; cdr3_length: 15; v_call: TRBV27; j_call: TRBJ2-1; clone_size: -; d_call: -
cdr3_aa: CASSPGPRVNTEAFF; cdr3_nt: TGTGCCAGCAGCCCCGGCCCTCGAGTGAACACTGAAGCTTTCTTT; cdr3_length: 15; v_call: TRBV7-2; j_call: TRBJ1-1; clone_size: -; d_call: -
cdr3_aa: CASSLLTGHELYEQYF; cdr3_nt: TGTGCCAGCAGTCTATTGACAGGGCACGAACTCTACGAGCAGTACTTC; cdr3_length: 16; v_call: TRBV27; j_call: TRBJ2-7; clone_size: few; d_call: TRBD1
cdr3_aa: CASSGLAGNTDTQYF; cdr3_nt: TGTGCCAGCAGTGGGTTAGCGGGGAACACAGATACGCAGTATTTT; cdr3_length: 15; v_call: TRBV2; j_call: TRBJ2-3; clone_size: -; d_call: TRBD2
cdr3_aa: CASSQYLGGSPDEQFF; cdr3_nt: TGTGCCAGCAGCCAGTACCTAGGCGGGAGTCCTGATGAGCAGTTCTTC; cdr3_length: 16; v_call: TRBV11-2; j_call: TRBJ2-1; clone_size: -; d_call: TRBD2